The present entry profiles one T cell receptor (beta chain) with its context. This CDR3 is built from 13 residues. Trimming took off 4 bases at V and 7 bases at J, with 14 bases between the two ends. CDR1 and CDR2 (germline): SGHVS, FQNEAQ. This sample is drawn from a study of T cell changes during pregnancy in multiple sclerosis. Produced via immunoSEQ multiplex PCR; TCRdb's table is partial and in-frame only. The table shows approximately 50,000 clones, with roughly 95% occurring only once. The receptor was isolated from a female donor with multiple sclerosis, enrolled in a pregnancy study. The V call is TRBV7-8, the J call TRBJ2-7; no firm D call. Sample: CD4+ T cells from peripheral blood mononuclear cells, taken in the third trimester of pregnancy. The CDR3 is CASSSRSGEEQYF. The CDR3 coding sequence is TGTGCCAGCAGCTCCAGATCGGGTGAAGAGCAGTACTTC.